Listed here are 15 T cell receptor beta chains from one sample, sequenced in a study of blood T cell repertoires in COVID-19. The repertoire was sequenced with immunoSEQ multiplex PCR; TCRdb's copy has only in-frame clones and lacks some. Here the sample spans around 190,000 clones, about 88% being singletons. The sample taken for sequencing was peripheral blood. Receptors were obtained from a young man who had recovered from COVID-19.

The CDR3 region is CASSPTAGGPYEQYF. Here the CDR3 DNA reads TGTGCCAGCTCACCAACCGCGGGAGGGCCCTACGAGCAGTACTTC. The chain recombines TRBV18 with TRBJ2-7; 9 nucleotides agree with TRBD2. This CDR3 has 15 amino acids. Trimming removed 2 bases from V and 2 bases from J; junction bases left unmatched: 4. CDR1 and CDR2 from the germline V gene are KGHSH and LQKENI.

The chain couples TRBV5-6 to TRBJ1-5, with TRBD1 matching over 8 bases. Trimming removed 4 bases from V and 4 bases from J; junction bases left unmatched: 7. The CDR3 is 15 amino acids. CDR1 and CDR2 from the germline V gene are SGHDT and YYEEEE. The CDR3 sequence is CASSRDRNQNQPQHF. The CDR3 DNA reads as TGTGCCAGCAGCCGGGACAGGAACCAGAATCAGCCCCAGCATTTT.

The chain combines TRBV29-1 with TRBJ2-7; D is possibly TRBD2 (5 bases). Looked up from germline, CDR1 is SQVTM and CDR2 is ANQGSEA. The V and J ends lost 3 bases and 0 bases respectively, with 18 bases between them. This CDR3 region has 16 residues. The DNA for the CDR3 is TGCAGCGTTGACGGGGTCGCGAGTGCTAACTCCTACGAGCAGTACTTC. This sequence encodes CSVDGVASANSYEQYF.

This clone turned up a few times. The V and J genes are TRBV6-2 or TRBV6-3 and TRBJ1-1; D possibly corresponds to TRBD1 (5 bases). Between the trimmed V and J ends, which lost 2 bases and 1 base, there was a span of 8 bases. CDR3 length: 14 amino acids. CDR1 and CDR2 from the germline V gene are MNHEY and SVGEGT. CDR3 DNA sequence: TGTGCCAGCAGTTACACAGGAGAGAACACTGAAGCTTTCTTT. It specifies CASSYTGENTEAFF.

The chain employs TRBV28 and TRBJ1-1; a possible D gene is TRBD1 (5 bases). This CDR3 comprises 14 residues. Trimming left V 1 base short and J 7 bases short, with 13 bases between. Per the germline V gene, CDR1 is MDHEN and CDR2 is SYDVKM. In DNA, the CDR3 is TGTGCCAGCAGTTTATCGGGGGGTAGGATTGAAGCTTTCTTT. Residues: CASSLSGGRIEAFF. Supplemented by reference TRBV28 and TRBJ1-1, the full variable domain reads DVKVTQSSRYLVKRTGEKVFLECVQDMDHENMFWYRQDPGLGLRLIYFSYDVKMKEKGDIPEGYSVSREKKERFSLILESASTNQTSMYLCASSLSGGRIEAFFGQGTRLTVV.

The CDR3 sequence is CASSQTAGTVDQPQHF. CDR3 nucleotide sequence: TGTGCCAGCAGCCAGACAGCCGGGACAGTTGATCAGCCCCAGCATTTT. The chain joins TRBV3-1 (or the pseudogene TRBV3-2) to TRBJ1-5, with TRBD1 identical over 7 bases. CDR3 size: 16 residues. CDR1 is LGHDT and CDR2 is YNNKEL in the germline V gene (reference sequence). Losses at the gene ends were 3 bases for V and 5 bases for J; bases not matched to a gene: 10.

The CDR3 loop is CASSPPPTGPLYEQYF. Written as DNA, the CDR3 is TGTGCCAGCTCACCACCCCCGACAGGTCCCCTATACGAGCAGTACTTC. This chain joins TRBV18 and TRBJ2-7; weak D call: TRBD1 (6 bases). CDR1 KGHSH and CDR2 LQKENI come from the germline V gene. This CDR3 contains 16 residues. Trimming left V 0 bases short and J 4 bases short, with 16 bases between.

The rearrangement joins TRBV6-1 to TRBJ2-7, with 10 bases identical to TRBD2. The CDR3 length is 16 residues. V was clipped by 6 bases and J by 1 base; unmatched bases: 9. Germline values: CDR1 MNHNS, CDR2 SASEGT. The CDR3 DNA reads TGTGCCAGCAGGGAACTAGCGGGATTAGGGTCCTACGAGCAGTACTTC. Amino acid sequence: CASRELAGLGSYEQYF.

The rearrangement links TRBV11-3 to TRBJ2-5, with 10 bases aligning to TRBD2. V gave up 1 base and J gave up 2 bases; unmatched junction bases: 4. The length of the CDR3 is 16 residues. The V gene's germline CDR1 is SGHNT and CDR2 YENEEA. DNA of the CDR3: TGTGCCAGCAGCTTAGGGACTAGCGGAAGTCAAGAGACCCAGTACTTC. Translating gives CASSLGTSGSQETQYF.

Written as DNA, the CDR3 is TGTGCCAGCAGCGCAAGCCCGGGGGTCTCTGGAAACACCATATATTTT. Translation gives CASSASPGVSGNTIYF. V gene TRBV9 combines with J gene TRBJ1-3, with D possibly matching TRBD1 (5 bases). Per the germline V gene, CDR1 is SGDLS and CDR2 is YYNGEE. This CDR3 region has 16 residues. Deletions cut 3 bases from V and 0 bases from J, with 13 bases between.

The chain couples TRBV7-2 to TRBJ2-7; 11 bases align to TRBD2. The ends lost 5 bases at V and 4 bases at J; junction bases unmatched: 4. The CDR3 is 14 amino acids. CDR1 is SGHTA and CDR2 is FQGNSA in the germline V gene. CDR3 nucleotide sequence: TGTGCCAGCAGCGTCACTAGCGGGAGTTACGAGCAGTACTTC. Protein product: CASSVTSGSYEQYF. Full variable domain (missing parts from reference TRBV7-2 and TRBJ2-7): GAGVSQSPSNKVTEKGKDVELRCDPISGHTALYWYRQSLGQGLEFLIYFQGNSAPDKSGLPSDRFSAERTGGSVSTLTIQRTQQEDSAVYLCASSVTSGSYEQYFGPGTRLTVT.

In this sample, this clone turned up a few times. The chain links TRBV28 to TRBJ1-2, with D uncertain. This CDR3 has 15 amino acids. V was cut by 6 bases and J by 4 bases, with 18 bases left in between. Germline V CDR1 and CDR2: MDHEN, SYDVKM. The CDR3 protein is CASRREGPSIYGYTF. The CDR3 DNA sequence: TGTGCCAGCAGACGGGAGGGCCCCTCCATCTATGGCTACACCTTC.

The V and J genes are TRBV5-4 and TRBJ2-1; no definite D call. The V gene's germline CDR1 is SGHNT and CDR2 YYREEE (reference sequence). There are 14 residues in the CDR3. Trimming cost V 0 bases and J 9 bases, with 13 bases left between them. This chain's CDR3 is CASSLAPVESEQFF. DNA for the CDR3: TGTGCCAGCAGCTTGGCCCCTGTGGAGTCTGAGCAGTTCTTC.

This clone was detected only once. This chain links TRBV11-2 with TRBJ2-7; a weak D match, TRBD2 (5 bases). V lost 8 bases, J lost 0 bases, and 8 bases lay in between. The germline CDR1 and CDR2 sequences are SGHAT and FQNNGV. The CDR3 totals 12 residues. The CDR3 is CASVGSSYEQYF. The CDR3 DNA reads TGTGCCAGCGTGGGGAGCTCCTACGAGCAGTACTTC.

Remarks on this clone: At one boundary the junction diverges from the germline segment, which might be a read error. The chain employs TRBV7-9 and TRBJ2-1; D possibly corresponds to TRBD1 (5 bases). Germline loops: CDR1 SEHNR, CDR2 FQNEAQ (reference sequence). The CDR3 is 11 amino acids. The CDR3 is CASSRTQGWIF. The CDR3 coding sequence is TGTGCCAGCAGCCGGACCCAGGGATGGATCTTC.